Described below is a single T cell receptor (beta chain) sequence and its context. These data come from a study of blood T cell repertoires in COVID-19. Profiling relied on immunoSEQ multiplex PCR, and the TCRdb table lists in-frame clones only, not all of them. The table lists over 75,000 clones, 86% of them singletons. The material sequenced was peripheral blood. The clonotype comes from a human donor in a cohort sampled during active COVID-19.

In nucleotides, the CDR3 is TGTGCCAGCAGCCCAGAGACAGGGGCCTTCTACGAGCAGTACTTC. Protein sequence: CASSPETGAFYEQYF. The rearrangement joins TRBV3-1 (or the pseudogene TRBV3-2) to TRBJ2-7, with 8 bases matching TRBD1. Germline CDR1 reads LGHDT; CDR2 reads YNNKEL (reference sequence). The CDR3 is 15 amino acids. J gave up 3 bases and V 4 bases, and 8 bases lay outside the gene matches.